These T cell receptor beta chains were read from a single sample in a study of patients and donors after allogeneic stem cell transplantation. Using its own MiXCR run on the RT-PCR reads, TCRdb lists one record per CDR3 protein. The sample holds roughly 880,000 distinct CDR3 sequences, over 15% seen once. Sequenced: blood, either unsorted or a sorted T cell fraction (not recorded which). Receptor source: a human donor who was either an allogeneic HSCT recipient or a stem cell or donor lymphocyte infusion donor (not recorded which). It is not recorded whose cells these are; they may come from a transplant donor. Both conserved end residues are part of each CDR3. A D gene is named only where the DNA matches it firmly. Rows may omit the clone size; those that give it use once, few, many or a size class.

v_call	j_call	d_call	clone_size	cdr3_nt	cdr3_aa
TRBV20-1	TRBJ1-6	TRBD1	few	TGCAGTGCTGGAAAACAGGGGGCTGTATTTGGTTCACCCCTCCACTTT	CSAGKQGAVFGSPLHF
TRBV12-3/TRBV12-4	TRBJ2-2	TRBD2	NA	TGTGCCAGCAGTTTAGCGAGACTAGCGGGAGGGTCTCCCACCGGGGAGCTGTTTTTT	CASSLARLAGGSPTGELFF
TRBV7-9	TRBJ2-1	NA	few	TGTGCCATCCGGGACTCCAACAATGAGCAGTTCTTC	CAIRDSNNEQFF
TRBV12-3/TRBV12-4	TRBJ1-1	NA	many	TGTGCCAGCAGTTTGGATATCAGGGATGAAGCTTTCTTT	CASSLDIRDEAFF
TRBV7-2	TRBJ2-1	NA	few	TGTGCCAGCAGCTTAATAGTCAGGTCCAATGAGCAGTTCTTC	CASSLIVRSNEQFF
TRBV18	TRBJ2-1	TRBD1	NA	TGTGCCAGCTCACCATTAGGGGGCCATGAGCAGTTCTTC	CASSPLGGHEQFF
TRBV12-3/TRBV12-4	TRBJ2-3	TRBD2	NA	TGTGCCAGCAGTTTAGGGACTAGGGGCACAGATACGCAGTATTTT	CASSLGTRGTDTQYF
TRBV5-1	TRBJ2-2	TRBD2	NA	TGCGCCAGCAGCCCACCCGGGACTAGCGGGAGTGGGTCGAACACCGGGGAGCTGTTTTTT	CASSPPGTSGSGSNTGELFF
TRBV5-6	TRBJ2-7	NA	NA	TGTGCCAGCAGCGCGCCGGGACCTCAATACGAGCAGTACTTC	CASSAPGPQYEQYF
TRBV7-3	TRBJ2-1	NA	NA	TGTGCCAGCAGCCCTAGGGCGGGACCTAAGTTCTTC	CASSPRAGPKFF
TRBV5-1	TRBJ2-2	TRBD2	few	TGCGCCAGCAGCCGCTCGACTAGCGCCTCGACCACCGGGGAGCTGTTTTTT	CASSRSTSASTTGELFF
TRBV5-1	TRBJ1-6	TRBD1	NA	TGCGCCAGCAGCTCGGGGACAGTCAATTCACCCCTCCACTTT	CASSSGTVNSPLHF
TRBV12-3/TRBV12-4	TRBJ2-1	TRBD2	few	TGTGCCAGCAGATCTCAACTAGCGGGAGGGCCTTTCCGTGAGCAGTTCTTC	CASRSQLAGGPFREQFF
TRBV11-2	TRBJ1-3	NA	few	TGTGCCAGCAGCTTAGAAGGGTTGGGTGGAAACACCATATATTTT	CASSLEGLGGNTIYF
TRBV12-3/TRBV12-4	TRBJ1-3	NA	many	TGTGCCAGCAGTCAGTCTTCTGGAAACACCATATATTTT	CASSQSSGNTIYF
TRBV20-1	TRBJ1-1	NA	few	TGCAGTGCCACAAAAGGTGGGGGCACTGAAGCTTTCTTT	CSATKGGGTEAFF
TRBV6-5	TRBJ2-1	TRBD2	NA	TGTGCCAGCAGTTACGGGCTAGCGGGGTGGAGCTCCTACAATGAGCAGTTCTTC	CASSYGLAGWSSYNEQFF
TRBV12-3/TRBV12-4	TRBJ2-3	NA	few	TGTGCCAGCAGTTTGGGGGAGCACGGGTATTTT	CASSLGEHGYF
TRBV15	TRBJ1-1	NA	few	TGTGCCACCAGCAGAACAGGGAGGAACACTGAAGCTTTCTTT	CATSRTGRNTEAFF
TRBV9	TRBJ2-1	NA	NA	TGTGCCAGCAGCGTATCCACAGGGCTTAACAATGAGCAGTTCTTC	CASSVSTGLNNEQFF
TRBV12-3/TRBV12-4	TRBJ1-1	NA	many	TGTGCCAGCAGTCCCTTCCGGGGCCTGAACACTGAAGCTTTCTTT	CASSPFRGLNTEAFF
TRBV20-1	TRBJ1-6	NA	NA	TGCAGTGCCTACCCGCGGGGGTTGAATTCACCCCTCCACTTT	CSAYPRGLNSPLHF
TRBV7-9	TRBJ2-7	NA	NA	TGTGCCAGCAGCTTGTATTCCGGGACACTTCGCGAGCAGTACTTC	CASSLYSGTLREQYF
TRBV4-2	TRBJ1-6	NA	NA	TGTGCCAGCAGCCAAGGTTCGGCCGGGCAGGGAGAAGGATCCTATAATTCACCCCTCCACTTT	CASSQGSAGQGEGSYNSPLHF
TRBV7-3	TRBJ1-3	TRBD1	NA	TGTGCCAGCAGCCCCACGGGACAGGGGGCTGGAAACACCATATATTTT	CASSPTGQGAGNTIYF
TRBV4-1	TRBJ2-1	NA	few	TGCGCCAGCAGCATCGGGGTCGGATACAATGAGCAGTTCTTC	CASSIGVGYNEQFF
TRBV10-3	TRBJ1-1	TRBD1	few	TGTGCCATCAGTTACAGGGGGCTTAGCACTGAAGCTTTCTTT	CAISYRGLSTEAFF
TRBV6-5	TRBJ1-2	NA	few	TGTGCCAGCAGTTACGGTGCCTGGGGTTTGGTTGGCTACACCTTC	CASSYGAWGLVGYTF
TRBV6-1	TRBJ1-2	NA	few	TGTGCCAGCAGTCAACAGGTTAACCCTAACTATGGCTACACCTTC	CASSQQVNPNYGYTF
TRBV27	TRBJ1-1	NA	NA	TGTGCCAGCAGTGCCCAAACCGGGTGCCAAGCTTTCTTT	CASSAQTGCQAFF
TRBV6-2/TRBV6-3	TRBJ2-5	TRBD1	few	TGTGCCAGCAGTGCGGACAGGGCTCAAGAGACCCAGTACTTC	CASSADRAQETQYF
TRBV20-1	TRBJ2-3	NA	NA	TGCAGTGCTAGAGGGCTTAGATTCCCAGATACGCAGTATTTT	CSARGLRFPDTQYF
TRBV29-1	TRBJ1-6	TRBD1	NA	TGCAGCGTTGGACAGGGGGCCCGCCATGAAAGCTCCTATAATTCACCCCTCCACTTT	CSVGQGARHESSYNSPLHF
TRBV12-3/TRBV12-4	TRBJ2-1	TRBD2	many	TGTGCCAGCAGTTTTGGCGGGAGGGGGGGCAATGAGCAGTTCTTC	CASSFGGRGGNEQFF
TRBV29-1	TRBJ1-1	TRBD1	NA	TGCAGCGTCGCATACAGGGGGCTCAATACTGAAGCTTTCTTT	CSVAYRGLNTEAFF
TRBV12-3/TRBV12-4	TRBJ2-1	TRBD2	NA	TGTGCCAGCAGTTATCCGGGACTAGCCTACAATGAGCAGTTCTTC	CASSYPGLAYNEQFF
TRBV7-2	TRBJ1-5	NA	NA	TGTGCCAGCAGCTTAGATCCGTCTGATATTAATCAGCCCCAGCATTTT	CASSLDPSDINQPQHF
TRBV3-1	TRBJ2-6	NA	NA	TGTGCCAGCAGCCAAGGCCAGGGAAGCGTCATCTCTGGGGCCAACGTCCTGACTTTC	CASSQGQGSVISGANVLTF
TRBV7-2	TRBJ1-5	NA	few	TGTGCCAGCAGCTTAGCTCGGACCGATCAGCCCCAGCATTTT	CASSLARTDQPQHF
TRBV12-3/TRBV12-4	TRBJ2-1	NA	few	TGTGCCAGCGGGGGTCGGGCGGAGTCGGGTAACAATGAGCAGTTCTTC	CASGGRAESGNNEQFF
TRBV12-3/TRBV12-4	TRBJ2-2	TRBD2	NA	TGTGCCAGCCATCCCGGGAGGGTCGGGGAGCTGTTTTTT	CASHPGRVGELFF
TRBV12-3/TRBV12-4	TRBJ1-3	TRBD1	few	TGTGCCAGCAGTTTGGGGACAGTGGGGACCTCTGGAAACACCATATATTTT	CASSLGTVGTSGNTIYF
TRBV12-3/TRBV12-4	TRBJ1-5	TRBD1	NA	TGTGCCAGCAAAGCCGGACAGGGGCGGTCTCAGCCCCAGCATTTT	CASKAGQGRSQPQHF
TRBV6-5	TRBJ2-2	TRBD2	NA	TGTGCCAGCAGTTACCCCCAGACTAGCGGGAGATCGAACACCGGGGAGCTGTTTTTT	CASSYPQTSGRSNTGELFF
TRBV6-6	TRBJ1-2	TRBD1	NA	TGTGCCAGCAGACCCAGTTCAGGGGGGGGCTACACCTTC	CASRPSSGGGYTF
TRBV9	TRBJ1-6	NA	NA	TGTGCCAGCAGCGTAGGGGGGGGACCCCTCCACTTT	CASSVGGGPLHF
TRBV5-1	TRBJ2-6	NA	NA	TGCGCCAGCAGCCCCCGTCCGACTGGGGCCAACGTCCTGACTTTC	CASSPRPTGANVLTF
TRBV29-1	TRBJ2-1	TRBD1	many	TGCAGCGTCGAGGACAGGCACAATGAGCAGTTCTTC	CSVEDRHNEQFF